The next 15 T cell receptor beta chains were all read from a single sample in a study of tumor-infiltrating lymphocytes in primary liver carcinoma. Starting from around 510 ng of total RNA, TCR beta cDNA was produced with a primer in the constant region. Sequencing libraries for TCR beta derived from three nested multiplex PCR rounds that used slightly modified ARM-PCR. TRBV1-TRBV30 forward primers paired with a C-beta reverse primer drove the first two PCR rounds, approximately 11 cycles each. Each CDR3 protein is one row after TCRdb ran MiXCR on the multiplex PCR reads. The sample includes some 320,000 distinct CDR3 sequences, 50% to 70% seen only once; the top ten take more than 8.5%. Unsorted whole blood served as the source of blood RNA, and germline DNA was extracted as well. The sample taken for sequencing was peripheral blood. The origin of the receptors is a man between 40 and 49 years old with primary liver carcinoma and hepatitis B virus infection.

Points on this clonotype: A junction boundary mismatches the germline segment, possibly from a read error. The V and J genes are TRBV4-3 and TRBJ2-6; no definite D call. Germline V CDR1 and CDR2: LGHNA, YSLEER. The CDR3 is 16 amino acids. In DNA form, the CDR3 reads TGTGCCAGCAGCCAAGATGCCGGCTCTAGGGCCAACGTCCTGACTTTC. This translates into CASSQDAGSRANVLTF.

To note about this clonotype: A much larger clonotype is one base distant, so this may be a read error. V is TRBV12-3 or TRBV12-4 and J is TRBJ1-5, with D unclear. This CDR3 spans 13 amino acids. V shed 7 bases and J shed 1 base, with 8 bases lying between them. The CDR3 sequence: CASNLKSNQPQHF. The CDR3 coding sequence is TGTGCCAGCAATTTGAAGAGCAATCAGCCCCAGCATTTT.

This clonotype was seen only a few times. This chain connects TRBV28 to TRBJ2-2; D assignment may be TRBD1 or TRBD2 (6 bases each). Germline assignment: CDR1 MDHEN and CDR2 SYDVKM. V lost 5 bases and J 7 bases, leaving 17 bases between the germline ends. The CDR3 has 15 amino acids. CDR3 in amino acids: CASSVPGARDGELFF. The CDR3 DNA sequence: TGTGCCAGCAGTGTCCCGGGGGCGAGGGACGGGGAGCTGTTTTTT.

This clonotype was recorded only once. The chain recombines TRBV7-3 with TRBJ2-7; 10 nucleotides match TRBD2. V was pared by 5 bases and J by 7 bases, with 11 bases of the junction left unmatched. The CDR3 is 15 residues long. Germline CDR1 and CDR2: SGHTA and FQGTGA. CDR3 protein: CASSPGLAGVGEQYF. As DNA, the CDR3 is TGTGCCAGCAGCCCGGGTCTAGCGGGAGTAGGGGAGCAGTACTTC.

The V and J genes are TRBV11-1 and TRBJ2-1; D call uncertain. The CDR3 has 12 amino acids. Trimming left V 5 bases short and J 9 bases short, with 11 bases between. Germline V lookup: CDR1 SGHAT, CDR2 FQDESV (reference sequence). The CDR3 coding sequence is TGTGCCAGCAGCCAACCCTTGGGTGAGCAGTTCTTC. Translation gives CASSQPLGEQFF.

With respect to this clonotype: A much larger clonotype is one base distant, so this may be a read error. This sequence joins TRBV6-2 or TRBV6-3 and TRBJ2-5; no definite D call. This CDR3 is 16 amino acids long. Germline-derived CDR1 and CDR2 are MNHEY and SVGEGT. The V gene lost 5 bases and the J gene lost 3 bases, with 19 bases spanning the gap. The CDR3, as DNA: TGTGCCAGCAGTCCCGATGGGATACTTGGTGAAGAGACCCAGTACTTC. It translates to CASSPDGILGEETQYF.

Points on this clonotype: A much larger clone lies a single base off, so this may be a read error. This chain links TRBV4-1 with TRBJ2-7; D not certain. The V gene lost 1 base and the J gene lost 6 bases, with 10 bases spanning the gap. The CDR3 totals 13 residues. Germline V gives CDR1 MGHRA, CDR2 YSYEKL. The CDR3 spells CASSQGFGFEQYF. DNA for the CDR3: TGCGCCAGCAGCCAAGGGTTCGGGTTCGAGCAGTACTTC.

The V call is TRBV28, the J call TRBJ2-1; D remains unclear. Germline lookup yields CDR1 MDHEN and CDR2 SYDVKM. Trimming cost V 6 bases and J 3 bases, with 12 bases left between them. This CDR3 comprises 14 residues. The CDR3 here is CASSLRANYNEQFF. The CDR3 nucleotides read TGTGCCAGCAGCCTTAGGGCAAACTACAATGAGCAGTTCTTC.

This clonotype has ten or more counts. The chain has TRBV6-2 or TRBV6-3 and TRBJ2-1, with 7 bases fitting TRBD2. Trimming at V came to 3 bases and at J to 0 bases, leaving 5 bases not matched to a gene. Germline V gives CDR1 MNHEY, CDR2 SVGEGT. This CDR3 has 16 residues. This CDR3 reads CASSYSSGSSYNEQFF. The DNA for the CDR3 is TGTGCCAGCAGTTATTCTAGCGGAAGCTCCTACAATGAGCAGTTCTTC.

This clonotype came up many times. The V gene is TRBV6-5, the J gene TRBJ2-2; 10 bases fit TRBD1. Looked up from germline, CDR1 is MNHEY and CDR2 is SVGAGI. This CDR3 region has 15 residues. V was clipped by 7 bases and J by 5 bases; unmatched bases: 7. The CDR3 region has the DNA TGTGCCAGCACCCGGGACAGGGGTTTTACCGGGGAGCTGTTTTTT. This gives the protein CASTRDRGFTGELFF.

Comment on this clonotype: No conserved phenylalanine or tryptophan is present at the end of the CDR3, so a read error is the likely explanation. This chain links TRBV12-3 or TRBV12-4 with TRBJ1-3; D unresolved. V was pared by 8 bases and J by 0 bases, with 14 bases between. This CDR3 is 15 amino acids long. The CDR3 nucleotides read TGTGCCAGCGCCGTGGACGGAAGCTCTGGAAACACCATATATTTA. This codes for CASAVDGSSGNTIYL.

This clonotype was recorded many times. V gene TRBV10-3 combines with J gene TRBJ1-2; D not certain. V lost 3 bases and J lost 5, with 7 bases in between. Per germline, CDR1 ENHRY and CDR2 SYGVKD. The CDR3 runs 12 residues. The CDR3 protein is CAISDHGYGYTF. CDR3 DNA sequence: TGTGCCATCAGTGATCATGGGTATGGCTACACCTTC.

This clonotype is a singleton in its sample. A much larger clone is a single base away; this may be a read error. The rearrangement links TRBV6-5 to TRBJ2-7; D unclear. Per germline, CDR1 MNHEY and CDR2 SVGAGI. This CDR3 region has 12 residues. This CDR3 reads CVSSPLGEEQYF. DNA for the CDR3: TGTGTCAGCAGTCCGCTAGGAGAGGAGCAGTACTTC.

This clonotype occurred a few times. J is TRBJ2-1 and V is TRBV19, with 11 bases lining up with TRBD2. The germline gives CDR1 LNHDA, CDR2 SQIVND (reference sequence). The CDR3 spans 18 residues. Trimming at V came to 1 base and at J to 0 bases, leaving 5 bases not matched to a gene. CDR3 DNA sequence: TGTGCCAGTAGTATAGTCGGGACTAGCGGACTCTCCTACAATGAGCAGTTCTTC. It yields the protein CASSIVGTSGLSYNEQFF.

Concerning this clonotype: Just one base apart from a much larger clone, this may be a read error. The chain recombines TRBV29-1 with TRBJ1-1; 8 positions match TRBD1. The CDR3 sequence is 13 residues long. CDR1 is SQVTM, CDR2 ANQGSEA, per germline. This chain's CDR3 is CGGSGQARLGAFF. CDR3 DNA: TGCGGCGGATCGGGACAGGCCCGATTGGGAGCTTTCTTT.